These T cell receptor beta chains were read from a single sample in a study of early T cells in non-severe SARS-CoV-2 infection. TCRdb processed the 5' RACE reads anew with MiXCR; each CDR3 protein has one entry. The table lists tens of thousands of distinct CDR3 sequences, approximately 9% of them singletons. Sequencing used whole blood, obtained at baseline. These receptors were obtained from an adult who was a healthcare worker with PCR-confirmed SARS-CoV-2 infection or an uninfected control (not recorded which). Both conserved end residues are part of each CDR3. The order of the fields is CDR3 length, D gene, J gene, V gene, clone size, CDR3 protein, CDR3 DNA. The D gene is left open where the match is weak. Clone size is stated in some rows and not others, as once, few, many or a class when expanded.

>12|.|TRBJ2-1|TRBV6-5|many
CASSYLGNEQFF
TGTGCCAGCAGTTACTTGGGGAATGAGCAGTTCTTC
>15|.|TRBJ1-4|TRBV6-2/TRBV6-3|few
CASSSRTETNEKLFF
TGTGCCAGCAGTTCAAGGACGGAAACCAATGAAAAACTGTTTTTT
>14|.|TRBJ2-7|TRBV7-2|few
CASSLGGRQYEQYF
TGTGCCAGCAGCTTAGGCGGCAGACAATACGAGCAGTACTTC
>14|TRBD1|TRBJ1-2|TRBV5-1|.
CASSLGQGDYGYTF
TGCGCCAGCAGCTTGGGGCAGGGGGACTATGGCTACACCTTC
>15|TRBD2|TRBJ2-1|TRBV18|few
CASSPRTAGDNEQFF
TGTGCCAGCTCACCCCGGACCGCGGGAGACAATGAGCAGTTCTTC
>11|TRBD1|TRBJ2-7|TRBV10-2|many
CASIQGHEQYF
TGCGCCAGCATACAGGGGCACGAGCAGTACTTC
>13|.|TRBJ1-1|TRBV7-2|.
CASSRYSTGEAFF
TGTGCCAGCAGCCGATACTCTACTGGAGAAGCTTTCTTT
>15|.|TRBJ2-7|TRBV7-6|.
CASSLEPGESYEQYF
TGTGCCAGCAGCTTAGAGCCGGGGGAGTCCTACGAGCAGTACTTC
>15|TRBD2|TRBJ2-5|TRBV7-6|few
CASSLISGTRETQYF
TGTGCCAGCAGCTTGATTAGCGGGACTCGGGAGACCCAGTACTTC
>13|.|TRBJ2-3|TRBV6-2/TRBV6-3|few
CASRPLGKDTQYF
TGTGCCAGCAGACCACTAGGTAAAGATACGCAGTATTTT
>12|.|TRBJ2-5|TRBV7-6|many
CASSRYEETQYF
TGTGCCAGCAGTCGGTATGAAGAGACCCAGTACTTC
>18|.|TRBJ2-5|TRBV28|.
CASSLVEGRGSEAETQYF
TGTGCCAGCAGTTTAGTAGAGGGCAGGGGAAGTGAGGCGGAGACCCAGTACTTC
>12|.|TRBJ1-1|TRBV12-3/TRBV12-4|many
CASSFAGTEAFF
TGTGCCAGCAGTTTTGCCGGCACTGAAGCTTTCTTT
>15|.|TRBJ2-1|TRBV18|few
CASSPLRETYNEQFF
TGTGCCAGCTCACCACTTCGGGAAACCTACAATGAGCAGTTCTTC
>14|.|TRBJ1-2|TRBV4-1|many
CASSQEPGAYGYTF
TGCGCCAGCAGCCAAGAGCCGGGGGCCTATGGCTACACCTTC
>15|.|TRBJ1-3|TRBV12-5|few
CASGFEGSSGNTIYF
TGTGCTAGTGGTTTTGAGGGCTCCTCTGGAAACACCATATATTTT
>13|.|TRBJ1-5|TRBV2|many
CASRDDQNQPQHF
TGTGCCAGCAGGGATGACCAGAATCAGCCCCAGCATTTT
>14|TRBD1|TRBJ2-1|TRBV20-1|few
CSAGGGTGVNEQFF
TGCAGTGCGGGGGGAGGGACAGGGGTCAATGAGCAGTTCTTC
>14|.|TRBJ2-5|TRBV18|many
CASSPPGSQETQYF
TGTGCCAGCTCACCACCTGGCAGCCAAGAGACCCAGTACTTC
>15|TRBD2|TRBJ2-2|TRBV7-2|.
CASSPGGANTGELFF
TGTGCCAGCAGCCCCGGGGGGGCCAACACCGGGGAGCTGTTTTTT
>16|.|TRBJ1-5|TRBV18|few
CASSPAVRVPNQPQHF
TGTGCCAGCTCACCCGCCGTCCGGGTCCCCAATCAGCCCCAGCATTTT
>13|.|TRBJ2-7|TRBV3-1|many
CASSQDSSYEQYF
TGTGCCAGCAGCCAAGATTCCTCCTACGAGCAGTACTTC
>16|TRBD2|TRBJ2-3|TRBV11-1|.
CASSTTSGSGTDTQYF
TGTGCCAGCAGTACAACTAGCGGGAGTGGCACAGATACGCAGTATTTT
>12|.|TRBJ2-3|TRBV3-1|.
CASSQSGEAQYF
TGTGCCAGCAGCCAATCGGGGGAGGCGCAGTATTTT
>15|.|TRBJ2-3|TRBV10-2|.
CASSGYQIGTDTQYF
TGCGCCAGCAGTGGCTACCAGATAGGGACAGATACGCAGTATTTT
>13|.|TRBJ1-5|TRBV7-9|many
CASSRDPNQPQHF
TGTGCCAGCAGCCGGGACCCTAATCAGCCCCAGCATTTT
>15|TRBD1|TRBJ1-1|TRBV5-1|.
CASSLAGTEYTEAFF
TGCGCCAGCAGCTTGGCCGGGACAGAGTACACTGAAGCTTTCTTT
>13|.|TRBJ1-1|TRBV6-5|few
CASSHGGRAEAFF
TGTGCCAGCAGTCACGGGGGGAGGGCTGAAGCTTTCTTT
>17|TRBD2|TRBJ2-5|TRBV25-1|.
CASTPGLAGGFQETQYF
TGTGCCAGCACACCGGGACTAGCGGGGGGATTCCAAGAGACCCAGTACTTC
>14|.|TRBJ1-1|TRBV5-1|.
CASSLWDGNTEAFF
TGCGCCAGCAGCTTATGGGACGGAAACACTGAAGCTTTCTTT
>15|.|TRBJ1-6|TRBV6-6|many
CASTKGGPRGSPLHF
TGTGCCAGCACCAAGGGAGGGCCACGGGGTTCACCCCTCCACTTT
>13|.|TRBJ2-5|TRBV29-1|few
CSARDTHQETQYF
TGCAGCGCTAGGGACACCCACCAAGAGACCCAGTACTTC
>12|.|TRBJ1-6|TRBV7-9|.
CASRLSDSPLHF
TGTGCCAGCAGGCTTTCGGATTCACCCCTCCACTTT
>12|.|TRBJ1-1|TRBV28|few
CASSDMNTEAFF
TGTGCCAGCAGCGACATGAACACTGAAGCTTTCTTT
>11|.|TRBJ2-1|TRBV12-3/TRBV12-4|few
CASSPDNEQFF
TGTGCCAGCAGCCCCGACAATGAGCAGTTCTTC
>16|.|TRBJ1-3|TRBV3-1|many
CASSQGVGDSGNTIYF
TGTGCCAGCAGTCAAGGCGTGGGAGACTCTGGAAACACCATATATTTT
>15|.|TRBJ1-1|TRBV5-5|.
CASSLGPLMNTEAFF
TGTGCCAGCAGCTTGGGCCCACTCATGAACACTGAAGCTTTCTTT
>14|.|TRBJ1-5|TRBV6-1|many
CASSVAGEVQPQHF
TGTGCCAGCAGTGTTGCAGGGGAGGTTCAGCCCCAGCATTTT
>15|TRBD2|TRBJ2-7|TRBV4-1|.
CASSPRDSGSYEQYF
TGCGCCAGCAGCCCTCGAGATAGCGGGAGCTACGAGCAGTACTTC
>14|TRBD2|TRBJ2-1|TRBV7-9|many
CASSLYTSGTEQFF
TGTGCCAGCAGTCTCTATACTAGCGGGACTGAGCAGTTCTTC
>15|TRBD1|TRBJ2-3|TRBV4-3|few
CASSQVRGYTDTQYF
TGCGCCAGCAGCCAAGTCAGGGGGTACACAGATACGCAGTATTTT
>15|.|TRBJ1-5|TRBV7-9|.
CASSFTGVRNQPQHF
TGTGCCAGCAGCTTTACGGGGGTTCGAAATCAGCCCCAGCATTTT
>13|.|TRBJ2-5|TRBV4-1|.
CASSQDSWETQYF
TGCGCCAGCAGCCAAGACTCATGGGAGACCCAGTACTTC
>14|.|TRBJ1-5|TRBV3-1|many
CASSQVGGNQPQHF
TGTGCCAGCAGCCAAGTAGGAGGGAATCAGCCCCAGCATTTT
>15|TRBD1|TRBJ2-3|TRBV7-8|few
CASSLGQGFTDTQYF
TGTGCCAGCAGCTTAGGACAGGGCTTCACAGATACGCAGTATTTT
>13|TRBD2|TRBJ2-1|TRBV12-3/TRBV12-4|many
CASRPPGGNEQFF
TGTGCCAGCAGACCACCGGGAGGCAATGAGCAGTTCTTC
>15|TRBD2|TRBJ2-1|TRBV6-5|few
CASSTSGNSYNEQFF
TGTGCCAGCAGTACTAGCGGCAACTCCTACAATGAGCAGTTCTTC
>14|.|TRBJ2-5|TRBV11-3|.
CASSLGPYQETQYF
TGTGCCAGCAGCCTGGGGCCCTACCAAGAGACCCAGTACTTC
>14|TRBD1|TRBJ1-2|TRBV12-3/TRBV12-4|.
CASSHPQGASGYTF
TGTGCCAGCAGTCACCCACAGGGGGCTAGTGGCTACACCTTC
>13|TRBD1|TRBJ2-1|TRBV5-1|many
CASRSGQGDEQFF
TGCGCCAGCAGATCTGGACAGGGTGATGAGCAGTTCTTC
>16|TRBD1|TRBJ2-5|TRBV7-9|.
CASSLSGTEFQETQYF
TGTGCCAGCAGCTTATCCGGGACAGAATTCCAAGAGACCCAGTACTTC
>19|.|TRBJ2-6|TRBV6-2/TRBV6-3|few
CASSYSRDSYSSGANVLTF
TGTGCCAGCAGTTACTCGAGAGACTCCTATAGTTCTGGGGCCAACGTCCTGACTTTC
>12|.|TRBJ1-2|TRBV30|many
CAWSVYNYGYTF
TGTGCCTGGAGTGTATACAACTATGGCTACACCTTC